Sequencing of this TCR beta chain was carried out in a study of T cells in pancreatic ductal adenocarcinoma. Study findings and constraints: Enrichment of CD45RO+ effector over naive T cells in tumors may bias clonality. Tumor and blood clonality did not differ significantly, about 0.1 versus 0.065. This surgical cohort overrepresents the minority presenting with early-stage disease. Compared with tumor, blood showed more total productive templates and around 8-fold more clonotypes.

This CDR3 spans 13 amino acids. Trimming removed 5 bases from V and 5 bases from J, with 12 bases in between. Per the germline V gene, CDR1 is SGHVS and CDR2 is FQNEAQ. Surgery without prior neoadjuvant therapy was the treatment of the selected pancreatic ductal adenocarcinoma patients. To note about this clone: The antigen remains undetermined.

Libraries were prepared by immunoSEQ multiplex PCR; TCRdb keeps only in-frame clonotypes and omits some of them. Among about 9,000 clones, around 92% were seen once, and the ten largest hold less than 4%. The chain joins TRBV7-8 to TRBJ2-5; D gene unclear. This TCR derives from a human donor with pancreatic ductal adenocarcinoma. The source material was PBMCs. In DNA form, the CDR3 reads TGTGCCAGCAGCGTTTTTATCGGGGAGACCCAGTACTTC. It is translated as CASSVFIGETQYF.